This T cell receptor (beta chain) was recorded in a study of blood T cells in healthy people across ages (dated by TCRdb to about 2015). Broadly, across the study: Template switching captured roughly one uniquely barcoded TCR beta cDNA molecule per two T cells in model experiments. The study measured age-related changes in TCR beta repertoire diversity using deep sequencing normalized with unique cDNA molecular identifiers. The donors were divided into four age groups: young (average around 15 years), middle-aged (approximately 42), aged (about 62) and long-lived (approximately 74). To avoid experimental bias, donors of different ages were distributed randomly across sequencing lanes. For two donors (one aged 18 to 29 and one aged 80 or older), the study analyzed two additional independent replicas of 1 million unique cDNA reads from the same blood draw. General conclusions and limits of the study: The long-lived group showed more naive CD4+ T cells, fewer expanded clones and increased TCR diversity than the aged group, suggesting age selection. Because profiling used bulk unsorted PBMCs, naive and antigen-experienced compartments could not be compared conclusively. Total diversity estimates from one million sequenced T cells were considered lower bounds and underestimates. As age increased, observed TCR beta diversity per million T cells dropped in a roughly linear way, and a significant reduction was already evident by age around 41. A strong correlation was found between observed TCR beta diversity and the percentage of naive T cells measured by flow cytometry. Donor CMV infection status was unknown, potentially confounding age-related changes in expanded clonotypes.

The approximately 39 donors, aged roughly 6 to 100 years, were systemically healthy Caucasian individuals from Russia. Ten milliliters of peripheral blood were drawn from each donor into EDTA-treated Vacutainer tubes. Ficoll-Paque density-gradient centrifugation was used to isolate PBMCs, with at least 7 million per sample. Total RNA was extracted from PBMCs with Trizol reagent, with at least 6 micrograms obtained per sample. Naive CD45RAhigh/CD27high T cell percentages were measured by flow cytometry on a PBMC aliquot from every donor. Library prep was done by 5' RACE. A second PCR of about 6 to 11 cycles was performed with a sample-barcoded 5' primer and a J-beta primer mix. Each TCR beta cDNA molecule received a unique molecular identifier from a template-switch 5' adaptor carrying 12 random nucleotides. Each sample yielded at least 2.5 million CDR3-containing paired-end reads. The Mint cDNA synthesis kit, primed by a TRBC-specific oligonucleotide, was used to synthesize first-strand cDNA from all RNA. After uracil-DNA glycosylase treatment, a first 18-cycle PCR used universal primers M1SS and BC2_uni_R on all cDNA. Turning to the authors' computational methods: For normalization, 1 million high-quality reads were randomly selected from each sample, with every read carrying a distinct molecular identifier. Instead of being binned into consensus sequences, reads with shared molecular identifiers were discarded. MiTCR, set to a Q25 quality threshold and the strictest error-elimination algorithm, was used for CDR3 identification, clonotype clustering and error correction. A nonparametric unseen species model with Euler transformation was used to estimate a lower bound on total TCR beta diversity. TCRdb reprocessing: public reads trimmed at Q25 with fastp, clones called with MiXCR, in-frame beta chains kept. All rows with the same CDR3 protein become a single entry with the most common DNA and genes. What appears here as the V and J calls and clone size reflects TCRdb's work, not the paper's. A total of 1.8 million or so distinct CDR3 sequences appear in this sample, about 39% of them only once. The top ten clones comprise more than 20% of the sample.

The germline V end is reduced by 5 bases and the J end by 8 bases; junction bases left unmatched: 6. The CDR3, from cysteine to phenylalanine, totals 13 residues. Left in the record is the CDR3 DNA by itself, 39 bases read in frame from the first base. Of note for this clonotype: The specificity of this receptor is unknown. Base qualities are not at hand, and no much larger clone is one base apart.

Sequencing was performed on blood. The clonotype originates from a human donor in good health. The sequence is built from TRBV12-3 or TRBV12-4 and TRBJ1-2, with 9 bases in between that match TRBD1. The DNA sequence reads TGTGCCAGCAGTAAACAGGGGGCGGAAGGCTACACCTTC. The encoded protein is CASSKQGAEGYTF.